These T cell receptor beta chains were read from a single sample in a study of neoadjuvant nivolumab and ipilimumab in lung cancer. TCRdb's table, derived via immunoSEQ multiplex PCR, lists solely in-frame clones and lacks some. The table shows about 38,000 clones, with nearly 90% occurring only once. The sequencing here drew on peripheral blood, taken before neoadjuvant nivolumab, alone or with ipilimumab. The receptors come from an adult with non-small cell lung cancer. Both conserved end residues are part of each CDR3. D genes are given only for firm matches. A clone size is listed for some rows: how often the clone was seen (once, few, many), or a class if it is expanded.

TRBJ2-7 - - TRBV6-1 CASSERGRGEEQYF TGTGCCAGCAGTGAAAGGGGACGGGGCGAAGAGCAGTACTTC
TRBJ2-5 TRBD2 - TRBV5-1 CASCRTSGMRETQYF TGCGCCAGCTGCCGGACTAGCGGGATGAGGGAGACCCAGTACTTC
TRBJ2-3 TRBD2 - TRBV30 CAWSVPRGAGGGDTQYF TGTGCCTGGAGTGTACCGAGGGGAGCGGGAGGCGGAGATACGCAGTATTTT
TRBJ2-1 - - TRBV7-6 CASSLVAPGQYNEQFF TGTGCCAGCAGCTTAGTTGCGCCAGGGCAATACAATGAGCAGTTCTTC
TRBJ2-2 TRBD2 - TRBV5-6 CASSLFSPRGVLFF TGTGCCAGCAGCTTGTTCTCTCCTCGGGGGGTTCTGTTTTTT
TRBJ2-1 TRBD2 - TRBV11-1 CASSLKREGNEQFF TGTGCCAGCAGCTTAAAGCGGGAGGGAAATGAGCAGTTCTTC
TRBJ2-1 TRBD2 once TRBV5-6 CASSLRLAGNNEQFF TGTGCCAGCAGCTTGCGTCTAGCGGGGAACAATGAGCAGTTCTTC
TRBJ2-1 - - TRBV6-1 CASILHSSYNEQFF TGTGCCAGCATTCTCCACAGCTCCTACAATGAGCAGTTCTTC
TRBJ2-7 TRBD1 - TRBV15 CATSRGGTATSSYEQYF TGTGCCACCAGCAGAGGGGGGACAGCGACCAGCTCCTACGAGCAGTACTTC
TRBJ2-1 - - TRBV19 CASSIDNVQAYNEQFF TGTGCCAGTAGTATAGATAACGTCCAGGCATACAATGAGCAGTTCTTC
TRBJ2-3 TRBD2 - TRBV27 CASSSGLVPDTQYF TGTGCCAGCAGTTCCGGACTAGTCCCAGATACGCAGTATTTT
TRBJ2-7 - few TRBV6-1 CASKSYEQYF TGTGCCAGCAAGTCCTACGAGCAGTACTTC
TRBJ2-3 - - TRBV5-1 CASSLRADTQYF TGCGCCAGCAGCTTGAGGGCAGATACGCAGTATTTT
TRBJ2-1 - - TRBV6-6 CASRAYNEQFF TGTGCCTCCCGGGCCTACAATGAGCAGTTCTTC
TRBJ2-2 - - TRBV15 CATSRGRVGTGELFF TGTGCCACCAGCCGGGGCAGGGTTGGCACCGGGGAGCTGTTTTTT
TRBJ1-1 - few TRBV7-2 CASSFSAEAFF TGTGCCAGCAGCTTCTCCGCTGAAGCTTTCTTT
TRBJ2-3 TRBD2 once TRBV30 CAWTREGLAGSVDTQYF TGTGCCTGGACCCGAGAAGGACTAGCGGGGTCGGTAGATACGCAGTATTTT
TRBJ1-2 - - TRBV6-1 CASSEGETVYGYTF TGTGCCAGCAGTGAAGGGGAGACAGTCTATGGCTACACCTTC
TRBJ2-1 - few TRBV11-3 CASSLDGKNEQFF TGTGCCAGCAGCTTAGACGGGAAAAATGAGCAGTTCTTC
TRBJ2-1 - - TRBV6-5 CATGSTGRLEQFF TGTGCCACCGGTAGTACGGGGCGTTTGGAGCAGTTCTTC
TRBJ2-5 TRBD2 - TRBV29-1 CSVVAGEGQETQYF TGCAGCGTTGTAGCGGGTGAAGGACAAGAGACCCAGTACTTC
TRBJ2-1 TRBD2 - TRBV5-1 CASSSGLAGVGEQFF TGCGCCAGCAGCTCGGGACTAGCGGGAGTTGGTGAGCAGTTCTTC
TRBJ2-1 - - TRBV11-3 CASSPNGPLSENEQFF TGTGCCAGCAGCCCAAATGGACCCCTCTCGGAGAATGAGCAGTTCTTC
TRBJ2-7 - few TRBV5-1 CASSPTGHRDEQYF TGCGCCAGCAGCCCGACGGGCCACAGGGACGAGCAGTACTTC
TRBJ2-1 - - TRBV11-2 CASSLSSGYIYNEQFF TGTGCCAGCAGCTTATCATCCGGGTACATCTACAATGAGCAGTTCTTC
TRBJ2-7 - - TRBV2 CASSRDSYEQYF TGTGCCAGCAGTCGAGACAGCTACGAGCAGTACTTC
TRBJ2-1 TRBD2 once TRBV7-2 CASSSRTSGIGNEQFF TGTGCCAGCAGCTCAAGGACTAGCGGGATTGGGAATGAGCAGTTCTTC